This note documents a single T cell receptor (beta chain) sequence. In the authors' workflow: Reference gene primer amplification gave nucleated cell count estimates. Sequencing used immunoSEQ multiplex PCR; TCRdb keeps in-frame clones, though not all of them. V, J and clone size reflect that table, while D and trimming were determined from the DNA. The table lists under 140,000 clones, nearly 90% of them singletons. The data are from a study of blood T cell repertoires in COVID-19. Study-level information: Sources were T cells, B-cell-depleted T cells, or PBMCs; the material itself was cDNA or gDNA.

Specimen: peripheral blood. The sequence derives from a human donor in a cohort sampled during active COVID-19.

CDR3 nucleotide sequence: TGTGCCAGCAGCGGAACGACAGTCCAAGAGACCCAGTACTTC. The encoded protein is CASSGTTVQETQYF. J is TRBJ2-5 and V is TRBV9; possibly TRBD1 for D (5 bases). V was trimmed by 3 bases and J by 1 base, leaving 10 bases between them. Per the germline V gene, CDR1 is SGDLS and CDR2 is YYNGEE. The CDR3 length is 14 residues.